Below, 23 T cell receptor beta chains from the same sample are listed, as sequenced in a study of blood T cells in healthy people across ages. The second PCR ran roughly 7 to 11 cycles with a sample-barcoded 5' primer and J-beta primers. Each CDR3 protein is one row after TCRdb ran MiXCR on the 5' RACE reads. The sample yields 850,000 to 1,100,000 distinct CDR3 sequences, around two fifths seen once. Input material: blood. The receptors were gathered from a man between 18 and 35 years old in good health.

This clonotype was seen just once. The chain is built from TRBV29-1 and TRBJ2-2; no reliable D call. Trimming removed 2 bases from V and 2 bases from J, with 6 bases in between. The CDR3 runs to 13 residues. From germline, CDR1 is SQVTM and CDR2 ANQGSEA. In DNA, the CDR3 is TGCAGCGTTGAACCGGTAAACACCGGGGAGCTGTTTTTT. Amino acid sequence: CSVEPVNTGELFF.

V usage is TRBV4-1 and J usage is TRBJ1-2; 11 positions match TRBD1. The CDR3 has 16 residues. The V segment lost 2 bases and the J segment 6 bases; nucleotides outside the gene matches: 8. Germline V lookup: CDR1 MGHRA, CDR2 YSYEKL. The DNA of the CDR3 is TGCGCCAGCAGCCAACCCGGGACAGGGGGGACGGATGGCTACACCTTC. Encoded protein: CASSQPGTGGTDGYTF.

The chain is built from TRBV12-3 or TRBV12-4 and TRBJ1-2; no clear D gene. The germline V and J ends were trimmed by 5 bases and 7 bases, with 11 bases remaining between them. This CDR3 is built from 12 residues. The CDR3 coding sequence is TGTGCCAGCAGTGGCTTCGGGAGTGGCTACACCTTC. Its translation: CASSGFGSGYTF.

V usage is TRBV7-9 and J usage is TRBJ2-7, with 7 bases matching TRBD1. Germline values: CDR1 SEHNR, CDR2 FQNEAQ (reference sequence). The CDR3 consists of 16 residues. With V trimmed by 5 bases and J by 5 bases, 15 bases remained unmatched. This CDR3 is CASSRHLDRKGHEQYF. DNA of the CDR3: TGTGCCAGCAGCCGTCATTTGGACAGGAAAGGCCACGAGCAGTACTTC.

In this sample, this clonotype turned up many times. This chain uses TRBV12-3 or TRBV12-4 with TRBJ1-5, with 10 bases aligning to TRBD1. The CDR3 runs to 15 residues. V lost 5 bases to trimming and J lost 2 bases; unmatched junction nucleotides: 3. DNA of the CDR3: TGTGCCAGCAGTCTCGGGACAGGGGGCAATCAGCCCCAGCATTTT. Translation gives CASSLGTGGNQPQHF.

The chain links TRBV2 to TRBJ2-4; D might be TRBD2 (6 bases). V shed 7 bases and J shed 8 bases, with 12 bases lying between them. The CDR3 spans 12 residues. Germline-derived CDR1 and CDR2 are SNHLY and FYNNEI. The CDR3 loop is CASTPGVDIQYF. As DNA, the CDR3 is TGTGCCAGCACCCCGGGGGTCGACATTCAGTACTTC. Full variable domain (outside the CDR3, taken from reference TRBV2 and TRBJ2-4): EPEVTQTPSHQVTQMGQEVILRCVPISNHLYFYWYRQILGQKVEFLVSFYNNEISEKSEIFDDQFSVERPDGSNFTLKIRSTKLEDSAMYFCASTPGVDIQYFGAGTRLSVL.

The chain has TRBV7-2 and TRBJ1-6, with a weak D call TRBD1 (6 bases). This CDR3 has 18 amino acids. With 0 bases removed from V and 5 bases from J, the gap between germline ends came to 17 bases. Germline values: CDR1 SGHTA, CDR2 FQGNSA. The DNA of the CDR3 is TGTGCCAGCAGCTTAGCGCATAGGGGGATCGGGCATAATTCACCCCTCCACTTT. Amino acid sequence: CASSLAHRGIGHNSPLHF.

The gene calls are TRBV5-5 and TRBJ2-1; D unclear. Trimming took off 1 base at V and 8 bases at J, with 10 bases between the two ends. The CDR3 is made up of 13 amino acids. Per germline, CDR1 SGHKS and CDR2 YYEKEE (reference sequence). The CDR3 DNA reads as TGTGCCAGCAGCTTGCCAGTGATAGATGAGCAGTTCTTC. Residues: CASSLPVIDEQFF.

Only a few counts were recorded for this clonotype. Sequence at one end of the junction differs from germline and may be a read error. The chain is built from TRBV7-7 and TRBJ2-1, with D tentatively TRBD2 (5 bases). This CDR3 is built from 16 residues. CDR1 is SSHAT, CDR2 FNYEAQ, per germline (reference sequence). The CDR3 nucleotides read TGTGCTAGCAGCTTAGGACCCGCCGGGGTCTACAATGAGCAGTTCTTC. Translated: CASSLGPAGVYNEQFF.

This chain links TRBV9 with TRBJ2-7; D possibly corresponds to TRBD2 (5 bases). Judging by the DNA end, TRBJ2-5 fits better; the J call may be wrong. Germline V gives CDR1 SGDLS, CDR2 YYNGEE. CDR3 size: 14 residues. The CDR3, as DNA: TGTGCCAGCAGCGTAGCGGGAAACCCGGAGACCCAGTACTTC. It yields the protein CASSVAGNPETQYF.

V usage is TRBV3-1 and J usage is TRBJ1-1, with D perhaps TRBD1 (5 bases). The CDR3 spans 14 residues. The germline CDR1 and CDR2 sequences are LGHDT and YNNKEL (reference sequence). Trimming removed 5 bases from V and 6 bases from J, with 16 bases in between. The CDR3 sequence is CASSYRPGRSEAFF. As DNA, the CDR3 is TGTGCCAGCAGCTATCGACCAGGGAGATCTGAAGCTTTCTTT.

This chain's CDR3 is CASSLSRAAGGANTGELFF. In DNA, the CDR3 is TGTGCCAGCAGTTTATCTCGTGCTGCGGGGGGCGCGAACACCGGGGAGCTGTTTTTT. V usage is TRBV27 and J usage is TRBJ2-2, with 8 bases that match TRBD2. There are 19 residues in the CDR3. Trimming removed 0 bases from V and 0 bases from J; junction bases left unmatched: 9. CDR1 MNHEY and CDR2 SMNVEV come from the germline V gene (reference sequence).

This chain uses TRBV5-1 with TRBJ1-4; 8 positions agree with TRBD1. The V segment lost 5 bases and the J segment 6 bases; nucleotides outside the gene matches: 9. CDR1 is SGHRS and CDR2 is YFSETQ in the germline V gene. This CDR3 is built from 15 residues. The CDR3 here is CASSSGTGQDEKLFF. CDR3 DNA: TGCGCCAGCAGTTCGGGGACAGGACAAGATGAAAAACTGTTTTTT. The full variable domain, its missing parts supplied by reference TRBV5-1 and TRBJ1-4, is KAGVTQTPRYLIKTRGQQVTLSCSPISGHRSVSWYQQTPGQGLQFLFEYFSETQRNKGNFPGRFSGRQFSNSRSEMNVSTLELGDSALYLCASSSGTGQDEKLFFGSGTQLSVL.

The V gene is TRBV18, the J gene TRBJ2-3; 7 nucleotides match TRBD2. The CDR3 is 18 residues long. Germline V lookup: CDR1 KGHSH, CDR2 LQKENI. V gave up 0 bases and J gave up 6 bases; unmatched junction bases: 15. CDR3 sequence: CASSPPMGGGGFRDTQYF. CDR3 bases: TGTGCCAGCTCACCACCGATGGGTGGCGGGGGATTCCGTGATACGCAGTATTTT.

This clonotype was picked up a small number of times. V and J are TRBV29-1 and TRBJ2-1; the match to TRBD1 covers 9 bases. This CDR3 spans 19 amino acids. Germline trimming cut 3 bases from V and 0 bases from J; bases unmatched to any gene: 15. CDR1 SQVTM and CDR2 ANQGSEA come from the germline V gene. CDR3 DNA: TGCAGCGTTGAGGCAGCCGGGACAGGGATCCCCCTCTCCTACAATGAGCAGTTCTTC. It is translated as CSVEAAGTGIPLSYNEQFF.

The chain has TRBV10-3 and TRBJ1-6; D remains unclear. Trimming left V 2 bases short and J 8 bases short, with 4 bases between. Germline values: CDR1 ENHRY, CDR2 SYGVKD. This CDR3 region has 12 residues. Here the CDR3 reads CAISESYSPLHF. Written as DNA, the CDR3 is TGTGCCATCAGTGAGAGTTATTCACCCCTCCACTTT.

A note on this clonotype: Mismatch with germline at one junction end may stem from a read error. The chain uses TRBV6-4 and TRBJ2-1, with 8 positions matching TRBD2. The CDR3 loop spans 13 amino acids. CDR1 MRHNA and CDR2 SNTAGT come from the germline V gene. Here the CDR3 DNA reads TGTGCCAGCGCGGGGGGTTCCTACAATGAGAAGTTCTTC. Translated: CASAGGSYNEKFF.

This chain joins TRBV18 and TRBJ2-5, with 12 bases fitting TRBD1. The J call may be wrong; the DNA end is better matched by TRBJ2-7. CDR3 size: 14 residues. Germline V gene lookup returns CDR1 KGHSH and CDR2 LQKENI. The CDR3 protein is CASSGTGGKYEQYF. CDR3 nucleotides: TGTGCCAGCTCCGGGACAGGGGGCAAATACGAGCAGTACTTC.

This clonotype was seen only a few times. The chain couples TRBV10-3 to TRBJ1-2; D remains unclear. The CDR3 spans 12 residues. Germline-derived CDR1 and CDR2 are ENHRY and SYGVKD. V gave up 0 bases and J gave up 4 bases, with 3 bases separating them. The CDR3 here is CAISESAYGYTF. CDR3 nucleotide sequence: TGTGCCATCAGTGAGTCGGCCTATGGCTACACCTTC.

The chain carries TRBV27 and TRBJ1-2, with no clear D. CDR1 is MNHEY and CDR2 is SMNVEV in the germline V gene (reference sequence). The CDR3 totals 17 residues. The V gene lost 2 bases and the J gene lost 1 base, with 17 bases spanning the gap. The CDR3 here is CASSLIPNPTYNYGYTF. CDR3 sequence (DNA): TGTGCCAGCAGTTTAATCCCAAATCCGACCTATAACTATGGCTACACCTTC.

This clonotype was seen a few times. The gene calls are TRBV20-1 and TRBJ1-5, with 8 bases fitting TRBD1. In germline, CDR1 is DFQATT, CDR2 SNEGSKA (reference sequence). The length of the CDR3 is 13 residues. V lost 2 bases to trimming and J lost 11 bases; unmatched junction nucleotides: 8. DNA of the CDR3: TGCAGTGCTAGAAAGACAGGGGAGGGTGCCCAGCATTTT. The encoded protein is CSARKTGEGAQHF.

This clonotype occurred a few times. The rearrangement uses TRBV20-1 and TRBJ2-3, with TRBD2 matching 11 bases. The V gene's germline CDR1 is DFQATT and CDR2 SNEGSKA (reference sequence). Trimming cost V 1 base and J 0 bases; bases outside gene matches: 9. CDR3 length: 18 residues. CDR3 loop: CSARGTLAGAYSTDTQYF. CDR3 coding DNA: TGCAGTGCTAGAGGGACACTAGCGGGGGCCTATAGCACAGATACGCAGTATTTT.

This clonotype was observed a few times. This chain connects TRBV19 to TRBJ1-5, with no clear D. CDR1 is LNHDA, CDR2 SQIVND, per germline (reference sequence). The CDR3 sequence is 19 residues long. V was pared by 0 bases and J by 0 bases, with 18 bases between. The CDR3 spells CASSIESPGSPDSNQPQHF. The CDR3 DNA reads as TGTGCCAGTAGTATAGAGTCCCCGGGGAGTCCGGATAGCAATCAGCCCCAGCATTTT. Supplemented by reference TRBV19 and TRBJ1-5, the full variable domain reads DGGITQSPKYLFRKEGQNVTLSCEQNLNHDAMYWYRQDPGQGLRLIYYSQIVNDFQKGDIAEGYSVSREKKESFPLTVTSAQKNPTAFYLCASSIESPGSPDSNQPQHFGDGTRLSIL.